The next 19 T cell receptor beta chains were all read from a single sample in a study of blood T cells in healthy people across ages (dated by TCRdb to the mid-2010s). The library was prepared using 5' RACE. Data came from an Illumina HiSeq 2500. A second roughly 7 to 12 cycle PCR used a sample-barcoded 5' primer and a J-beta primer mix. TCRdb ran its own pipeline on the public reads, namely fastp trimming at Q25 and MiXCR clone calling, and kept in-frame beta chains. Each entry merges the rows of one CDR3 protein and shows their most common DNA and genes. The sample yields 1.5 million to 1.8 million distinct CDR3 sequences; less than 45% were counted once. Together, the top ten hold approximately 4% of the sample. Sequenced sample: blood. These receptors all come from a woman aged 18-29 years in good health.

As concerns this clonotype: One end of the junction varies from germline; a read error may be responsible. The rearrangement links TRBV11-2 to TRBJ2-1; weak D call: TRBD1 (6 bases). The CDR3 covers 16 residues. Germline V CDR1 and CDR2: SGHAT, FQNNGV. CDR3 DNA: TGTGCCAACAGCTTAGATAGGTACAGGGAGTTCGATGAGCAGTTCTTC. This sequence encodes CANSLDRYREFDEQFF.

This clonotype came up once. V and J are TRBV27 and TRBJ1-5, with a possible D match to TRBD1 (5 bases). V shed 2 bases and J shed 2 bases, with 10 bases lying between them. The germline CDR1 and CDR2 sequences are MNHEY and SMNVEV (reference sequence). This CDR3 spans 15 amino acids. Written as DNA, the CDR3 is TGTGCCAGCAGTTTAATGGGGGTCGGCAATCAGCCCCAGCATTTT. The encoded protein is CASSLMGVGNQPQHF.

The genes are TRBV4-1 and TRBJ1-6; TRBD1 matches 7 bases. This CDR3 comprises 15 residues. The germline V gene encodes CDR1 MGHRA and CDR2 YSYEKL. Germline trimming cut 1 base from V and 9 bases from J; bases unmatched to any gene: 6. CDR3 in amino acids: CASSQGRRGSSPLHF. In DNA form, the CDR3 reads TGCGCCAGCAGCCAAGGTCGCAGGGGGAGTTCACCCCTCCACTTT.

With regard to this clonotype: A junction end diverges from the germline sequence, so it may reflect a read error. The V and J genes are TRBV7-9 and TRBJ1-2, with D maybe TRBD1 (5 bases). Germline values: CDR1 SEHNR, CDR2 FQNEAQ (reference sequence). This CDR3 comprises 17 residues. The CDR3: CAGSLVPGTAANYGYTF. The CDR3 coding sequence is TGTGCCGGCAGCTTAGTCCCCGGGACGGCCGCTAACTATGGCTACACCTTC.

V and J are TRBV2 and TRBJ2-3, with D tentatively TRBD2 (6 bases). This CDR3 is built from 13 residues. V shed 8 bases and J shed 2 bases, with 11 bases lying between them. Germline V gives CDR1 SNHLY, CDR2 FYNNEI. The CDR3, as DNA: TGTGCCAGCTCTAGCGAGAACACAGATACGCAGTATTTT. Its translation is CASSSENTDTQYF.

The genes are TRBV27 and TRBJ1-5; a weak D match, TRBD1 (5 bases). The CDR3 spans 13 residues. Germline assignment: CDR1 MNHEY and CDR2 SMNVEV (reference sequence). The V gene lost 7 bases and the J gene lost 4 bases, with 11 bases spanning the gap. The CDR3 is CASKTAPNQPQHF. CDR3 nucleotide sequence: TGTGCCAGCAAGACAGCACCTAATCAGCCCCAGCATTTT.

In its sample, this clonotype was seen once. This chain uses TRBV7-2 with TRBJ1-3; 7 nucleotides match TRBD1. This CDR3 is 16 amino acids long. Trimming took 2 bases from V and 4 from J; bases not matched to a gene: 8. The germline V gene has CDR1 SGHTA and CDR2 FQGNSA. The CDR3: CASSLSPTGMGNTIYF. The CDR3 nucleotides are TGTGCCAGCAGCTTAAGCCCGACAGGGATGGGAAACACCATATATTTT.

The CDR3 DNA sequence: TGCAGCGTTGAAGGACAGACGCCGAATGACATTCAGTACTTC. It translates to CSVEGQTPNDIQYF. This chain links TRBV29-1 with TRBJ2-4; TRBD1 might be the D (5 bases). The CDR3 spans 14 residues. CDR1 is SQVTM, CDR2 ANQGSEA, per germline. With 1 base removed from V and 8 bases from J, the gap between germline ends came to 15 bases. The variable domain in full, with the rest retrieved from reference TRBV29-1 and TRBJ2-4, is SAVISQKPSRDICQRGTSLTIQCQVDSQVTMMFWYRQQPGQSLTLIATANQGSEATYESGFVIDKFPISRPNLTFSTLTVSNMSPEDSSIYLCSVEGQTPNDIQYFGAGTRLSVL.

In this sample, this clonotype turned up a few times. The chain combines TRBV10-3 with TRBJ2-3; 9 bases are shared with TRBD2. Germline V gene lookup returns CDR1 ENHRY and CDR2 SYGVKD. This CDR3 is built from 16 residues. The V segment lost 2 bases and the J segment 2 bases; nucleotides outside the gene matches: 5. As DNA, the CDR3 is TGTGCCATCAGTGAGGGTAGCGGGGGACACACAGATACGCAGTATTTT. This sequence encodes CAISEGSGGHTDTQYF.

The chain employs TRBV30 and TRBJ2-7; 11 bases agree with TRBD2. CDR1 is GTSNPN and CDR2 is SVGIG in the germline V gene (reference sequence). The CDR3 is 14 amino acids. V trimming: 2 bases; J trimming: 5 bases; junction bases outside the gene matches: 5. CDR3 sequence: CAWSPTSGGHEQYF. The CDR3 DNA is TGTGCCTGGAGTCCAACTAGCGGGGGCCACGAGCAGTACTTC. The variable domain in full, completed from reference TRBV30 and TRBJ2-7, reads SQTIHQWPATLVQPVGSPLSLECTVEGTSNPNLYWYRQAAGRGLQLLFYSVGIGQISSEVPQNLSASRPQDRQFILSSKKLLLSDSGFYLCAWSPTSGGHEQYFGPGTRLTVT.

As to this clonotype: At one end, the junction sequence differs from germline, possibly due to a read error. The chain carries TRBV11-2 and TRBJ2-7; 8 bases match TRBD1. The CDR3 has 13 residues. CDR1 is SGHAT and CDR2 is FQNNGV in the germline V gene. CDR3 coding DNA: TGTGCCAACAGCGTCGGACAGGGCTACGAGCAGTACTTC. It codes for CANSVGQGYEQYF.

This chain connects TRBV3-1 to TRBJ1-1; D may be TRBD1 (5 bases). Trimming cost V 3 bases and J 4 bases, with 15 bases left between them. In germline, CDR1 is LGHDT, CDR2 YNNKEL (reference sequence). This CDR3 has 15 amino acids. The CDR3: CASSQARDGRTEAFF. The DNA of the CDR3 is TGTGCCAGCAGCCAGGCGCGGGACGGTCGCACTGAAGCTTTCTTT. Full variable domain (rest looked up from reference TRBV3-1 and TRBJ1-1): DTAVSQTPKYLVTQMGNDKSIKCEQNLGHDTMYWYKQDSKKFLKIMFSYNNKELIINETVPNRFSPKSPDKAHLNLHINSLELGDSAVYFCASSQARDGRTEAFFGQGTRLTVV.

V is TRBV29-1 and J is TRBJ2-1; TRBD1 matches 9 bases. V lost 4 bases, J lost 3 bases, and 4 bases stayed unmatched. CDR1 is SQVTM, CDR2 ANQGSEA, per germline. The CDR3 consists of 14 residues. The CDR3 loop is CSVVGTGLYNEQFF. The CDR3 region has the DNA TGCAGCGTTGTAGGGACAGGGCTCTACAATGAGCAGTTCTTC.

V is TRBV5-1 and J is TRBJ2-3, with D tentatively TRBD2 (7 bases). The ends were cut back, 0 bases at V and 5 bases at J, with 16 bases in the middle. The CDR3 contains 16 residues. Germline CDR1 reads SGHRS; CDR2 reads YFSETQ. CDR3 in DNA: TGCGCCAGCAGCTTGGGGGTCGGGGGGCCTGGAGATACGCAGTATTTT. Its translation is CASSLGVGGPGDTQYF.

CDR3 in amino acids: CSAVAGASTDTQYF. The CDR3 DNA reads TGCAGTGCGGTAGCGGGGGCTAGCACAGATACGCAGTATTTT. The chain uses TRBV20-1 and TRBJ2-3, with 9 nucleotides matching TRBD2. CDR3 size: 14 residues. CDR1 DFQATT and CDR2 SNEGSKA come from the germline V gene (reference sequence). Unmatched junction bases numbered 4, after V lost 6 bases and J lost 0 bases.

The V gene is TRBV6-2 or TRBV6-3, the J gene TRBJ2-1, with D unclear. CDR3 length: 11 residues. The V end was cut by 9 bases, the J end by 4 bases, with 7 bases between. Per germline, CDR1 MNHEY and CDR2 SVGEGT. CDR3 in amino acids: CASLVYNEQFF. CDR3 nucleotide sequence: TGTGCCAGTTTGGTGTACAATGAGCAGTTCTTC.

J is TRBJ2-5 and V is TRBV20-1; D assignment may be TRBD1 or TRBD2 (5 bases each). The V end was cut by 3 bases, the J end by 11 bases, with 25 bases between. The germline V gene encodes CDR1 DFQATT and CDR2 SNEGSKA (reference sequence). The length of the CDR3 is 15 residues. CDR3 sequence: CSARWGRHSYNEQYF. The CDR3 nucleotides are TGCAGTGCTAGGTGGGGGAGACATTCCTACAATGAGCAGTACTTC.

This clonotype turned up a few times. The J gene is TRBJ1-1, the V gene TRBV27; D perhaps matches TRBD1 (6 bases). Looked up from germline, CDR1 is MNHEY and CDR2 is SMNVEV (reference sequence). Trimming stripped 3 bases from V and 6 bases from J, with 11 bases between. CDR3 size: 13 residues. CDR3 DNA: TGTGCCAGCAGTTTCACAGGGAAGTCTGAAGCTTTCTTT. It translates to CASSFTGKSEAFF.

CDR3 in DNA: TGTGCCAGCAGCTCGTCCCAATGGCTATACCCAGATACGCAGTATTTT. Translation gives CASSSSQWLYPDTQYF. This chain links TRBV7-9 with TRBJ2-3; D remains ambiguous. V lost 4 bases and J 4 bases, leaving 18 bases between the germline ends. The CDR3 runs to 16 residues. CDR1 and CDR2 (germline): SEHNR, FQNEAQ (reference sequence).